This section outlines one T cell receptor beta chain sequence together with its context. The data belong to a study of blood T cell repertoires in COVID-19. There are 15 residues in the CDR3. CDR1 is SGDLS and CDR2 is YYNGEE in the germline V gene. The ends were cut back, 5 bases at V and 6 bases at J, with 15 bases in the middle. Measured with immunoSEQ multiplex PCR; TCRdb has only the in-frame clones, and not every one. The sample includes fewer than 300,000 clones, 86% of them seen just once. The material sequenced was PBMCs or T cells enriched from blood (not recorded which). The TCR sequence derives from a man aged 18 to 29 who had recovered from COVID-19. The rearrangement uses TRBV9 and TRBJ1-6; no definite D call. CDR3 loop: CASSGQIRSNSPLHF. The CDR3 coding sequence is TGTGCCAGCAGTGGTCAGATTCGATCTAATTCACCCCTCCACTTT.